This T cell receptor beta chain came from a study of identical twins. Study-level points and caveats: The degree of excess twin sharing was weaker in beta out-of-frame sequences.

The germline CDR1 and CDR2 sequences are SGHNT and YYREEE (reference sequence). V lost 3 bases, J lost 4 bases, and 16 bases lay in between. CDR3 size: 16 residues. Each CDR3 protein is one row after TCRdb ran MiXCR on the 5' RACE reads. The sample lists 250,000 or so distinct CDR3 sequences, over 9.5% occurring once. Comments on this clonotype: Its target is unknown.

In addition, the sample was reused for a study of yellow fever vaccine responses in identical twins. That source adds: Reportedly, the T cell response mounted by twins to vaccine seemed partly convergent, partly personalized.

The sequence was obtained from a woman under 30 in good health. This chain links TRBV5-4 with TRBJ2-2; TRBD2 might be the D (6 bases). Material: memory (CD45RO+) T cells sorted from blood. The CDR3 region is CASSSGVTRSTGELFF. The CDR3 DNA follows: TGTGCCAGCAGCTCGGGGGTAACTCGGAGCACCGGGGAGCTGTTTTTT.